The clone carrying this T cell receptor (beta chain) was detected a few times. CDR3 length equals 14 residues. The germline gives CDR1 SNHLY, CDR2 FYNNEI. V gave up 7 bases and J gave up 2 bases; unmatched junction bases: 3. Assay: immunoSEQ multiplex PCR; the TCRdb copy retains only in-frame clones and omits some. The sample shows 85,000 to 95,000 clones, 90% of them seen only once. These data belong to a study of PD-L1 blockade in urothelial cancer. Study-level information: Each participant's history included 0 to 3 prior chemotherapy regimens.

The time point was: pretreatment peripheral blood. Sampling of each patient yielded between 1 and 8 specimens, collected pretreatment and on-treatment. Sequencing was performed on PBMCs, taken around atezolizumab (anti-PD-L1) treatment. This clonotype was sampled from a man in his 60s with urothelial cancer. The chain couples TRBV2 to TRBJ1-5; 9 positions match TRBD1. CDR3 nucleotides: TGTGCCAGCACCTGGGACAGGGGCAATCAGCCCCAGCATTTT. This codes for CASTWDRGNQPQHF.